The source of this T cell receptor (beta chain) is a study of blood T cell repertoires in COVID-19. About the study: Acute-phase and convalescent COVID-19 samples originated in the United States, Italy and Spain.

In the source study's methods: Nucleated cell counts were estimated from reference gene primer amplification. TCRdb's table, derived via immunoSEQ multiplex PCR, lists solely in-frame clones and lacks some. V and J calls and clone size are those listed in that table; D and trimming were worked out from the DNA. Here the sample spans 250,000 to 350,000 clones, approximately 91% being singletons. CDR1 and CDR2 (germline): LNHDA, SQIVND (reference sequence). V dropped 5 bases and J dropped 6 bases, with 22 bases sitting between them. The CDR3 contains 16 residues. The specimen was peripheral blood. The receptor's source is a woman aged 55-70 years with acute or convalescent COVID-19. The chain joins TRBV19 to TRBJ2-5; no definite D call. This chain's CDR3 is CASSPLLTEPWKTQYF. CDR3 nucleotides: TGTGCCAGTAGTCCGCTTTTAACGGAGCCGTGGAAGACCCAGTACTTC.